This T cell receptor (beta chain) was identified in a study of CD8+ T cells in alopecia areata. Study-level information: For treated patients, severity scores reflected the percentage of scalp area affected.

Comments on this clone: Its target is not known.

Treatment: oral pan-JAK inhibitor, 5-10 mg twice daily. Lesional scalp punch biopsies and peripheral blood came from alopecia areata patients. It was cDNA, reverse transcribed from extracted RNA, that served as the sequencing template. Repertoires were generated with immunoSEQ multiplex PCR, while TCRdb's copy carries only in-frame clones and drops some. The sample holds around 170,000 clones, about 51% seen once. CDR3 length: 14 residues. Between the trimmed V and J ends, which lost 0 bases and 8 bases, there was a span of 14 bases. Germline V lookup: CDR1 SGHRS, CDR2 YFSETQ. The study's findings and limits: Scalp sequencing also captures normal skin's resident alphabeta T cells. The study found TCR sharing across patients less clear than in mice, possibly for HLA reasons.

The source of this sequence is a human donor with alopecia areata. This specimen was CD8+ T cells sorted from blood, taken around week 53, from a patient treated with tofacitinib. The genes are TRBV5-1 and TRBJ1-1; TRBD1 is a possible D gene (6 bases). For the CDR3, the DNA is TGCGCCAGCAGCTTGGTTGGGGGGGCAGGCGAAGCTTTCTTT. Amino acid sequence: CASSLVGGAGEAFF.